This paragraph covers one T cell receptor beta chain sequence. This entry comes from a study of blood T cell repertoires in COVID-19. Study-level information: Sites in the United States, Italy and Spain provided acute and convalescent COVID-19 samples. Nucleic acid was either cDNA or gDNA, and it came from T cells, B-cell-depleted T cells, or PBMCs.

Trimming took 6 bases from V and 6 from J; bases not matched to a gene: 11. This CDR3 comprises 14 residues. Germline V gene sequence: CDR1 SQVTM, CDR2 ANQGSEA. This table comes from immunoSEQ multiplex PCR, and its TCRdb copy is limited to in-frame clones, with some not included. Of about 120,000 clones in the sample, roughly 80% are singletons; the top ten hold roughly 1.6%. This sequence was found in a man over 45 with acute or convalescent COVID-19. Sequencing was performed on peripheral blood. This chain links TRBV29-1 with TRBJ1-2; 9 bases agree with TRBD1. CDR3 coding DNA: TGCAGCGTGACCGGGACAGGGAAATATGATGGCTACACCTTC. It yields the protein CSVTGTGKYDGYTF.